The 15 T cell receptor beta chains below come from one sample, sequenced in a study of blood T cell repertoires in COVID-19. This table comes from immunoSEQ multiplex PCR, and its TCRdb copy is limited to in-frame clones, with some not included. The data show roughly 280,000 clones, 88% seen once. The source material was PBMCs or T cells enriched from blood (not recorded which). These receptors originate from a woman aged 50 to 60 who had recovered from COVID-19.

V gene TRBV6-5 combines with J gene TRBJ1-1, with D tentatively TRBD1 (6 bases). Germline V gene data show CDR1 as MNHEY and CDR2 as SVGAGI. The CDR3 covers 16 residues. Between the trimmed V and J ends, which lost 4 bases and 4 bases, there was a span of 19 bases. CDR3 in DNA: TGTGCCAGCAGTTTAGGACAGCCAAAGCGGGGCACTGAAGCTTTCTTT. This sequence encodes CASSLGQPKRGTEAFF.

The chain is built from TRBV28 and TRBJ1-2; TRBD1 matches at 9 bases. The CDR3 length is 16 residues. Germline V gene sequence: CDR1 MDHEN, CDR2 SYDVKM. With V trimmed by 6 bases and J by 7 bases, 15 bases remained unmatched. CDR3 sequence reads: CASRAGTGRSSFGYTF. CDR3 nucleotides: TGTGCCAGCAGGGCCGGGACAGGGAGGAGTTCATTTGGCTACACCTTC.

The CDR3: CASSKGRENTEAFF. The CDR3 coding sequence is TGTGCCAGCAGTAAAGGGCGGGAGAACACTGAAGCTTTCTTT. J is TRBJ1-1 and V is TRBV6-2 or TRBV6-3, with unresolved D. CDR3 size: 14 residues. The germline V gene encodes CDR1 MNHEY and CDR2 SVGEGT. V dropped 5 bases and J dropped 1 base, with 11 bases sitting between them.

CDR3 protein: CASTSPTSGSYEQYF. CDR3 nucleotides: TGTGCCAGCACATCCCCGACTAGCGGGTCCTACGAGCAGTACTTC. The J gene is TRBJ2-7, the V gene TRBV6-6; 10 nucleotides agree with TRBD2. The germline CDR1 and CDR2 sequences are MNHNY and SVGAGI (reference sequence). Germline trimming cut 7 bases from V and 1 base from J; bases unmatched to any gene: 7. CDR3 length: 15 residues.

The sample holds one count of this clone. The chain carries TRBV19 and TRBJ2-7; 8 bases agree with TRBD1. This CDR3 contains 15 residues. CDR1 is LNHDA and CDR2 is SQIVND in the germline V gene (reference sequence). J gave up 4 bases and V 4 bases, and 9 bases lay outside the gene matches. CDR3 loop: CASSSFLGQAYEQYF. DNA of the CDR3: TGTGCCAGTAGTAGCTTTCTGGGACAGGCTTACGAGCAGTACTTC.

The J gene is TRBJ2-4, the V gene TRBV6-5; 13 nucleotides line up with TRBD2. The germline CDR1 and CDR2 sequences are MNHEY and SVGAGI. V lost 5 bases and J lost 5; bases outside the gene matches: 3. The CDR3 covers 15 residues. The CDR3 is CASSTGTSGENIQYF. Written as DNA, the CDR3 is TGTGCCAGCAGTACAGGGACTAGCGGGGAAAACATTCAGTACTTC.

This sequence joins TRBV19 and TRBJ2-7, with TRBD1 matching 8 bases. Per the germline V gene, CDR1 is LNHDA and CDR2 is SQIVND (reference sequence). CDR3 length equals 15 residues. V dropped 1 base and J dropped 3; count of bases not matched to a gene: 5. The CDR3 nucleotides read TGTGCCAGTAGTATAGGCGGACAGGGAGGCTACGAGCAGTACTTC. This sequence encodes CASSIGGQGGYEQYF.

J is TRBJ2-7 and V is TRBV29-1, with 12 bases fitting TRBD2. Germline V gene sequence: CDR1 SQVTM, CDR2 ANQGSEA. This CDR3 comprises 14 residues. The V and J ends lost 4 bases and 3 bases, in that order; junction bases with no gene match: 4. CDR3 sequence reads: CSVGTSGIYYEQYF. CDR3 in DNA: TGCAGCGTTGGGACTAGCGGGATCTACTACGAGCAGTACTTC.

This clone is a singleton in its sample. The chain couples TRBV2 to TRBJ1-1; D not certain. Germline V gives CDR1 SNHLY, CDR2 FYNNEI. V dropped 7 bases and J dropped 8 bases, with 17 bases sitting between them. The CDR3 totals 13 residues. This chain's CDR3 is CASTWELPPEAFF. The CDR3 coding sequence is TGTGCCAGCACCTGGGAGTTACCGCCCGAAGCTTTCTTT.

V usage is TRBV6-5 and J usage is TRBJ1-6; maybe TRBD1 (5 bases). Germline CDR1 is MNHEY and CDR2 is SVGAGI. The CDR3 has 15 residues. The V and J ends lost 6 bases and 5 bases respectively, with 14 bases between them. This CDR3 reads CASRREQVNNSPLHF. The CDR3 DNA reads TGTGCCAGCAGGAGAGAACAGGTGAATAATTCACCCCTCCACTTT.

The rearrangement uses TRBV7-2 and TRBJ1-5; D perhaps matches TRBD1 (5 bases). The CDR3 length is 15 residues. Germline CDR1 is SGHTA and CDR2 is FQGNSA. V lost 1 base, J lost 6 bases, and 13 bases lay in between. CDR3 nucleotide sequence: TGTGCCAGCAGCTTAGGGGCGGGACCGTTTCAGCCCCAGCATTTT. This sequence encodes CASSLGAGPFQPQHF.

The chain employs TRBV5-4 and TRBJ1-6; no reliable D call. The CDR3 spans 13 residues. From germline, CDR1 is SGHNT and CDR2 YYREEE (reference sequence). V was clipped by 2 bases and J by 6 bases, with 6 bases between them. For the CDR3, the DNA is TGTGCCAGCAGCTTAACTCCTAATTCACCCCTCCACTTT. Encoded protein: CASSLTPNSPLHF.

As DNA, the CDR3 is TGTGCCAGCAGTTTATTCGCGGCGGGGGCTTTCTTT. Its protein is CASSLFAAGAFF. The chain employs TRBV28 and TRBJ1-1; D is undetermined. The CDR3 has 12 amino acids. Per the germline V gene, CDR1 is MDHEN and CDR2 is SYDVKM. V shed 1 base and J shed 11 bases, with 11 bases lying between them.

This rearrangement joins TRBV5-1 to TRBJ1-1; TRBD1 matches 7 bases. The trim removed 5 bases at V and 1 base at J, leaving 5 bases unmatched. This CDR3 region has 14 residues. CDR1 SGHRS and CDR2 YFSETQ come from the germline V gene. CDR3 sequence: CASREGQRNTEAFF. The CDR3, as DNA: TGCGCCAGCAGGGAGGGACAGAGGAACACTGAAGCTTTCTTT.

The chain is built from TRBV29-1 and TRBJ2-3, with 7 bases aligning to TRBD2. With 6 bases clipped from V and 0 bases from J, the junction kept 6 bases outside the gene matches. Germline assignment: CDR1 SQVTM and CDR2 ANQGSEA. There are 14 residues in the CDR3. CDR3 DNA: TGCAGCGTGAGGGCTAGCGGAAGCACAGATACGCAGTATTTT. It is translated as CSVRASGSTDTQYF.